This T cell receptor (beta chain) was identified during a study of naive and memory T cell subsets. Study-wide points: The RNA method is potentially sensitive to activation and differentiation changes.

The SP2 primer and nested alpha and beta constant region primers amplified ligated cDNA in four rounds. TCRdb called the 5' RACE reads again in MiXCR, with one record for every CDR3 protein. This table has approximately 32,000 distinct CDR3 sequences, over 15% appearing once. The CDR3 is 14 residues long. V gave up 0 bases and J gave up 5 bases, with 9 bases separating them. CDR1 is SGHTA, CDR2 FQGTGA, per germline. An oligonucleotide containing a UMI was ligated to the 3' end of TCR cDNA. Whole-blood samples were over 2 ml of peripheral blood from healthy adult volunteers. Reverse transcription used DNase-treated unsorted total RNA, aiming for about 1 to 1000 ng. There are many counts of this clonotype. The antigen remains unidentified.

This rearrangement joins TRBV7-3 to TRBJ2-3; weak D call: TRBD2 (6 bases). The receptor was isolated from a female donor in good health. The DNA for the CDR3 is TGTGCCAGCAGCTTAACCGGGGGAGGAGATACGCAGTATTTT. Protein: CASSLTGGGDTQYF.